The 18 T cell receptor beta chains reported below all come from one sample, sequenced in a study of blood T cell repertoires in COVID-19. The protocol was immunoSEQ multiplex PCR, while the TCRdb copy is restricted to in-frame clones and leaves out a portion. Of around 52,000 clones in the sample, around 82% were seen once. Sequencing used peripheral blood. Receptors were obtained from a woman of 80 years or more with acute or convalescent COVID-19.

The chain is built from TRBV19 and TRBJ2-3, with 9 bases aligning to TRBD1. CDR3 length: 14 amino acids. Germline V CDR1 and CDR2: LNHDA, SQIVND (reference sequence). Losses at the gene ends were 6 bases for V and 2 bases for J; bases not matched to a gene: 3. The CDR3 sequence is CASSDRGTTDTQYF. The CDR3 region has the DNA TGTGCCAGTAGCGACAGGGGGACCACAGATACGCAGTATTTT.

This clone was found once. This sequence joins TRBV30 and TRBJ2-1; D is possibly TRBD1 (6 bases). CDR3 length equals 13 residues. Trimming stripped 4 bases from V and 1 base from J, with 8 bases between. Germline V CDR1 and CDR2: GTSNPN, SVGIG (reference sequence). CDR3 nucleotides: TGTGCCTGGAACAGGGCGTCCTACAATGAGCAGTTCTTC. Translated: CAWNRASYNEQFF.

CDR3 protein: CASSLLEGKAFF. The CDR3 nucleotides are TGTGCCAGCAGTTTATTGGAGGGGAAAGCTTTCTTT. This sequence joins TRBV28 and TRBJ1-1; D may be TRBD1 (5 bases). The CDR3 covers 12 residues. Trimming stripped 1 base from V and 9 bases from J, with 9 bases between. The germline V gene has CDR1 MDHEN and CDR2 SYDVKM.

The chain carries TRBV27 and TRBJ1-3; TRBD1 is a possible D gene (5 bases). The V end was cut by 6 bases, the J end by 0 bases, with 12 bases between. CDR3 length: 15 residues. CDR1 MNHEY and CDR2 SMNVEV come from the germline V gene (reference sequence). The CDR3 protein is CASSPYRNSGNTIYF. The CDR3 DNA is TGTGCCAGCAGCCCGTACAGGAACTCTGGAAACACCATATATTTT.

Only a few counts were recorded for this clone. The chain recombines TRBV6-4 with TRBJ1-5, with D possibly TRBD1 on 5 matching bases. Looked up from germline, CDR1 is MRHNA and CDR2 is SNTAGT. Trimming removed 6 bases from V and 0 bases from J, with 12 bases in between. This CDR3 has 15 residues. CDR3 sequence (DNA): TGTGCCAGCAGGCCCCAGGGTTATAGCAATCAGCCCCAGCATTTT. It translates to CASRPQGYSNQPQHF.

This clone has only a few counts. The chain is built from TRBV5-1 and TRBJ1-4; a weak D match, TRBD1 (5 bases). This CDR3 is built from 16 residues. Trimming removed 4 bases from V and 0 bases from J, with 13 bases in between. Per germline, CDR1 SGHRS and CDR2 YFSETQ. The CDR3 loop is CASSPQAGATNEKLFF. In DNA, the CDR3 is TGCGCCAGCAGCCCCCAGGCGGGGGCAACTAATGAAAAACTGTTTTTT.

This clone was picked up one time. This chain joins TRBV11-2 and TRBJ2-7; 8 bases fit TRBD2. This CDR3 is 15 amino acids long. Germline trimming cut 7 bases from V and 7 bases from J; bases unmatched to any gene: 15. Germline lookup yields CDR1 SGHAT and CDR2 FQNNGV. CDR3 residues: CASTVTPGLGGEQYF. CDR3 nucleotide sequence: TGTGCCAGCACCGTAACTCCGGGACTAGGAGGAGAGCAGTACTTC.

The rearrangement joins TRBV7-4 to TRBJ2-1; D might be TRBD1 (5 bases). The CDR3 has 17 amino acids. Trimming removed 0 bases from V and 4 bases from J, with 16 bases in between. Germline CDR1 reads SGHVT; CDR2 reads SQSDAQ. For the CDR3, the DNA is TGTGCCAGCAGCTTAGCGGATTCAGGGTCCCCTTACAATGAGCAGTTCTTC. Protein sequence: CASSLADSGSPYNEQFF.

CDR3 bases: TGCAGCGTTGAGCTAGGAGGAGCTTTCTTT. It yields the protein CSVELGGAFF. This chain connects TRBV29-1 to TRBJ1-1; unclear D gene. There are 10 residues in the CDR3. Germline loops: CDR1 SQVTM, CDR2 ANQGSEA. V was pared by 3 bases and J by 10 bases, with 9 bases between.

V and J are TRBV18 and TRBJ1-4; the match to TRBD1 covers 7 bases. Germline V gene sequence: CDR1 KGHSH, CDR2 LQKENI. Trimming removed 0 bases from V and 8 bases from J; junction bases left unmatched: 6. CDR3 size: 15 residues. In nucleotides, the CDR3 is TGTGCCAGCTCACCACCCGACAGGGTCAGCGAAAAACTGTTTTTT. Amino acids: CASSPPDRVSEKLFF.

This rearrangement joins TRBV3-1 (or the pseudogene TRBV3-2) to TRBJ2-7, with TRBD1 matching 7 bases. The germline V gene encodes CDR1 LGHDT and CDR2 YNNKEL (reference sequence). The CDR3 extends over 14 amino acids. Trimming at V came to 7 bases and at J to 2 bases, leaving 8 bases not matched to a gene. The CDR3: CASTRRDRTYEQYF. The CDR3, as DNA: TGTGCCAGCACGCGAAGGGACAGAACCTACGAGCAGTACTTC.

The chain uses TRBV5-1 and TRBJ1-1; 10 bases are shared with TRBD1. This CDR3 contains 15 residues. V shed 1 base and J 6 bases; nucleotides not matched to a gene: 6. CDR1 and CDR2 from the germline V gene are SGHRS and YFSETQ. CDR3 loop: CASSLPDRGSAEAFF. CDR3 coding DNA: TGCGCCAGCAGCTTGCCGGACAGGGGGAGCGCTGAAGCTTTCTTT.

DNA of the CDR3: TGTGCCAGCAGTTTATACGGACAGGGAAATAGCAATCAGCCCCAGCATTTT. It codes for CASSLYGQGNSNQPQHF. The gene calls are TRBV28 and TRBJ1-5, with 8 bases lining up with TRBD1. CDR1 is MDHEN, CDR2 SYDVKM, per germline. The CDR3 extends over 17 amino acids. Germline trimming cut 1 base from V and 0 bases from J; bases unmatched to any gene: 5.

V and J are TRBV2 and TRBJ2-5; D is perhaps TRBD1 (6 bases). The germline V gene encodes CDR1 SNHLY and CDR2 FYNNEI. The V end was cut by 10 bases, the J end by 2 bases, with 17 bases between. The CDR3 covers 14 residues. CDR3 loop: CATRRRGSQETQYF. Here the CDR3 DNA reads TGTGCCACCCGCAGAAGGGGGTCACAAGAGACCCAGTACTTC.

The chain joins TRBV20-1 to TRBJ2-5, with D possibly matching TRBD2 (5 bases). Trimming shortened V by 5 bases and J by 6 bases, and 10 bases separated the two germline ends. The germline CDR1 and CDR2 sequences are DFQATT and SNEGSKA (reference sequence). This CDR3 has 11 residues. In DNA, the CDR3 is TGCAGTGCTCAGGCTAGCCAGACCCAGTACTTC. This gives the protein CSAQASQTQYF.

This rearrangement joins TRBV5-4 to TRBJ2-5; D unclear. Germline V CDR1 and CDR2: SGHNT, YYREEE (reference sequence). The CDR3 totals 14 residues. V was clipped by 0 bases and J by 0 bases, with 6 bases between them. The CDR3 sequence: CASSLGSNQETQYF. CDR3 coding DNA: TGTGCCAGCAGCTTGGGGTCTAACCAAGAGACCCAGTACTTC.

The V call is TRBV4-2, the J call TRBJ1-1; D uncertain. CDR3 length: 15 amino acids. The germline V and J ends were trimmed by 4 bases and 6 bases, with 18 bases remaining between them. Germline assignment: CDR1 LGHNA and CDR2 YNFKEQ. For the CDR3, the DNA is TGTGCCAGCAGCCGACAATCCACGGGGAGGGCTGAAGCTTTCTTT. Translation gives CASSRQSTGRAEAFF.

DNA for the CDR3: TGTGCCAGCACCTTGGGGCAGGGTAATTCACCCCTCCACTTT. It codes for CASTLGQGNSPLHF. The chain joins TRBV27 to TRBJ1-6; D might be TRBD1 (5 bases). CDR1 is MNHEY and CDR2 is SMNVEV in the germline V gene (reference sequence). The CDR3 contains 14 residues. The V and J ends lost 7 bases and 6 bases respectively, with 13 bases between them.